The 27 T cell receptor beta chains below come from one sample, sequenced in a study of Ad26.COV2.S vaccination and SARS-CoV-2 variants. The repertoire was sequenced with immunoSEQ multiplex PCR; TCRdb's copy has only in-frame clones and lacks some. The sample records hundreds of thousands of clones, 85% to 90% being singletons. Treatment given: about 20 received Ad26.COV2.S at low or high dose, single or two shots; about 5 received placebo; per-sample allocation not given. After the first vaccine or placebo injection, samples were drawn on day 63. The sample here was peripheral blood, taken in a trial of Ad26.COV2.S vaccine versus placebo. The source of these receptors is a person between 18 and 60 years old who received the Ad26.COV2.S COVID-19 vaccine or a placebo.

In DNA form, the CDR3 reads TGCGCCAGCAGCTTGGTACGACAGAACACCGGGGAGCTGTTTTTT. It specifies CASSLVRQNTGELFF. The V gene is TRBV5-1, the J gene TRBJ2-2; no clear D gene. The CDR3 is 15 amino acids. V was clipped by 0 bases and J by 1 base, with 7 bases between them. Germline V CDR1 and CDR2: SGHRS, YFSETQ.

A single count supports this clone. The V gene is TRBV24-1, the J gene TRBJ1-2, with a tentative D call TRBD1 (5 bases). From germline, CDR1 is KGHDR and CDR2 SFDVKD. This CDR3 has 14 residues. Trimming pared 3 bases from V and 6 bases from J, leaving 13 bases between. Here the CDR3 reads CATSDAGTEDGYTF. The CDR3 DNA reads TGTGCCACCAGTGATGCCGGGACCGAGGATGGCTACACCTTC.

The V and J genes are TRBV28 and TRBJ1-1; D remains unclear. The germline V gene encodes CDR1 MDHEN and CDR2 SYDVKM. CDR3 length equals 11 residues. CDR3: CEGHPVFEAFF. The CDR3 DNA reads as TGTGAGGGCCATCCTGTCTTTGAAGCTTTCTTT.

The gene calls are TRBV2 and TRBJ2-7; 12 bases fit TRBD2. Looked up from germline, CDR1 is SNHLY and CDR2 is FYNNEI. The CDR3 spans 14 residues. The V gene end was trimmed by 4 bases and the J gene end by 7 bases; junction bases not matched to a gene: 5. The CDR3 nucleotides are TGTGCCAGCAGTGTGACTAGCGGGAGCACGGAGCAGTACTTC. It codes for CASSVTSGSTEQYF.

This clone has more than one count but fewer than ten. The V call is TRBV4-2, the J call TRBJ2-3, with 8 nucleotides matching TRBD1. V trimming: 7 bases; J trimming: 4 bases; junction bases outside the gene matches: 7. The CDR3 contains 14 residues. Germline CDR1 and CDR2: LGHNA and YNFKEQ. In DNA form, the CDR3 reads TGTGCCAGCATGGGCCAGGGGGCGGCAGATACGCAGTATTTT. Protein: CASMGQGAADTQYF.

This chain connects TRBV18 to TRBJ2-2, with TRBD1 matching over 8 bases. Per germline, CDR1 KGHSH and CDR2 LQKENI. With 5 bases clipped from V and 0 bases from J, the junction kept 5 bases outside the gene matches. The CDR3 contains 16 residues. The chain's CDR3 is CASSKDRGPNTGELFF. DNA for the CDR3: TGTGCCAGCTCAAAAGACAGGGGACCGAACACCGGGGAGCTGTTTTTT.

V gene TRBV5-5 combines with J gene TRBJ2-7; TRBD2 matches 15 bases. Germline V CDR1 and CDR2: SGHKS, YYEKEE (reference sequence). This CDR3 has 18 residues. After removal of 2 bases from V and 2 bases from J, the junction contained 8 bases not matched to a gene. Written as DNA, the CDR3 is TGTGCCAGCAGCTTTCCGGGACTAGCGGGGGGCCCAACCTACGAGCAGTACTTC. It codes for CASSFPGLAGGPTYEQYF.

This chain uses TRBV9 with TRBJ2-2; 9 bases map to TRBD1. Trimming at V came to 6 bases and at J to 3 bases, leaving 12 bases not matched to a gene. The CDR3 sequence is 17 residues long. Germline assignment: CDR1 SGDLS and CDR2 YYNGEE. The CDR3 is CASNNKKQGADTGELFF. For the CDR3, the DNA is TGTGCCAGCAACAACAAAAAACAGGGGGCTGACACCGGGGAGCTGTTTTTT.

The chain carries TRBV11-2 and TRBJ1-1; TRBD1 might be the D (5 bases). The CDR3 sequence is 19 residues long. Trimming pared 4 bases from V and 1 base from J, leaving 25 bases between. The V gene's germline CDR1 is SGHAT and CDR2 FQNNGV. Here the CDR3 DNA reads TGTGCCAGCAGCTCCTCCCCGGGACTCTCGATTCCCCCGAACACTGAAGCTTTCTTT. It is translated as CASSSSPGLSIPPNTEAFF.

The rearrangement links TRBV5-1 to TRBJ2-5; no clear D. Germline V gene sequence: CDR1 SGHRS, CDR2 YFSETQ. The CDR3 covers 13 residues. Trimming removed 2 bases at V and 0 bases at J, with 5 bases between. CDR3 nucleotides: TGCGCCAGCAGCTTAGCCAACCAAGAGACCCAGTACTTC. It yields the protein CASSLANQETQYF. The full variable domain, in which reference TRBV5-1 and TRBJ2-5 provide the parts outside the CDR3, is KAGVTQTPRYLIKTRGQQVTLSCSPISGHRSVSWYQQTPGQGLQFLFEYFSETQRNKGNFPGRFSGRQFSNSRSEMNVSTLELGDSALYLCASSLANQETQYFGPGTRLLVL.

This chain connects TRBV2 to TRBJ2-7, with D possibly matching TRBD2 (6 bases). Germline CDR1 SNHLY, CDR2 FYNNEI. This CDR3 spans 13 amino acids. V gave up 6 bases and J gave up 0 bases, with 9 bases separating them. Written as DNA, the CDR3 is TGTGCCAGCAGCCGGGGGACCTCCTACGAGCAGTACTTC. It is translated as CASSRGTSYEQYF.

The chain joins TRBV15 to TRBJ2-6; D not resolved. From germline, CDR1 is LNHNV and CDR2 YYDKDF (reference sequence). The CDR3 runs to 16 residues. V lost 3 bases to trimming and J lost 0 bases, with 9 bases between them. The CDR3 spells CATSRTAASGANVLTF. DNA for the CDR3: TGTGCCACCAGCAGGACCGCCGCCTCTGGGGCCAACGTCCTGACTTTC. The full variable domain, rest sourced from reference TRBV15 and TRBJ2-6, is DAMVIQNPRYQVTQFGKPVTLSCSQTLNHNVMYWYQQKSSQAPKLLFHYYDKDFNNEADTPDNFQSRRPNTSFCFLDIRSPGLGDTAMYLCATSRTAASGANVLTFGAGSRLTVL.

The V and J genes are TRBV5-6 and TRBJ2-7; possibly TRBD1 for D (6 bases). The CDR3 loop spans 14 amino acids. Trimming left V 4 bases short and J 5 bases short, with 16 bases between. The germline V gene has CDR1 SGHDT and CDR2 YYEEEE. Here the CDR3 reads CASSPVQGLNEQYF. In DNA form, the CDR3 reads TGTGCCAGCAGCCCTGTACAGGGTCTGAACGAGCAGTACTTC.

This chain links TRBV4-1 with TRBJ2-4; D ambiguous. CDR1 and CDR2 from the germline V gene are MGHRA and YSYEKL. Trimming shortened V by 3 bases and J by 4 bases, and 10 bases separated the two germline ends. The CDR3 is 14 amino acids. CDR3 nucleotides: TGCGCCAGCAGCCAGCCTCGCAGGAAAAACATTCAGTACTTC. It codes for CASSQPRRKNIQYF.

The gene calls are TRBV5-1 and TRBJ2-3; 8 bases are shared with TRBD1. The CDR3 is 17 amino acids. Germline V gives CDR1 SGHRS, CDR2 YFSETQ. J lost 4 bases, V lost 0 bases, and 10 bases had no gene match. The CDR3 DNA sequence: TGCGCCAGCAGCTTGGCGTCAGTGGCAGGGGGCGCAGATACGCAGTATTTT. It encodes CASSLASVAGGADTQYF.

This chain connects TRBV7-2 to TRBJ1-5, with D possibly TRBD1 on 6 matching bases. The germline V and J ends were trimmed by 4 bases and 6 bases, with 10 bases remaining between them. CDR3 size: 13 residues. Germline V CDR1 and CDR2: SGHTA, FQGNSA. CDR3 amino acids: CASSSSGVQPQHF. In DNA form, the CDR3 reads TGTGCCAGCAGCTCTTCAGGGGTTCAGCCCCAGCATTTT. Full variable domain (outside the CDR3, taken from reference TRBV7-2 and TRBJ1-5): GAGVSQSPSNKVTEKGKDVELRCDPISGHTALYWYRQSLGQGLEFLIYFQGNSAPDKSGLPSDRFSAERTGGSVSTLTIQRTQQEDSAVYLCASSSSGVQPQHFGDGTRLSIL.

This clone came up once. The J gene is TRBJ1-6, the V gene TRBV27; possibly TRBD1 for D (6 bases). There are 15 residues in the CDR3. Germline V gene data show CDR1 as MNHEY and CDR2 as SMNVEV (reference sequence). V dropped 2 bases and J dropped 13 bases, with 18 bases sitting between them. Here the CDR3 DNA reads TGTGCCAGCAGTTTAGGGGCAGGGGCCTTGAGGCCCCTCCACTTT. Protein product: CASSLGAGALRPLHF.

The chain's CDR3 is CASSKDRGTQPQHF. Here the CDR3 DNA reads TGTGCCAGCTCGAAAGACAGGGGAACTCAGCCCCAGCATTTT. V and J are TRBV18 and TRBJ1-5, with TRBD1 matching 8 bases. V gave up 6 bases and J gave up 6 bases; unmatched junction bases: 7. Germline lookup yields CDR1 KGHSH and CDR2 LQKENI. This CDR3 contains 14 residues.

The rearrangement uses TRBV7-8 and TRBJ2-1; no firm D call. V was clipped by 4 bases and J by 5 bases, with 9 bases between them. CDR1 is SGHVS and CDR2 is FQNEAQ in the germline V gene. This CDR3 has 13 residues. Here the CDR3 reads CASSWQVNNEQFF. The DNA of the CDR3 is TGTGCCAGCAGCTGGCAGGTAAACAATGAGCAGTTCTTC.

This clone was found once. The chain couples TRBV3-1 (or the pseudogene TRBV3-2) to TRBJ1-1; D remains unclear. CDR3 size: 13 residues. V gave up 6 bases and J gave up 4 bases, with 12 bases separating them. The germline gives CDR1 LGHDT, CDR2 YNNKEL (reference sequence). CDR3 amino acids: CASRPGGATEAFF. CDR3 nucleotide sequence: TGTGCCAGCAGGCCGGGCGGCGCCACTGAAGCTTTCTTT.

This chain joins TRBV19 and TRBJ1-1; D is possibly TRBD1 (6 bases). Germline values: CDR1 LNHDA, CDR2 SQIVND (reference sequence). The CDR3 runs to 13 residues. V was trimmed by 10 bases and J by 2 bases, leaving 14 bases between them. The CDR3 coding sequence is TGTGCCACGAAAAACAGGGAAAACACTGAAGCTTTCTTT. It encodes CATKNRENTEAFF.

The chain uses TRBV3-1 (or the pseudogene TRBV3-2) and TRBJ2-2; no clear D gene. The length of the CDR3 is 13 residues. Germline lookup yields CDR1 LGHDT and CDR2 YNNKEL (reference sequence). V lost 2 bases, J lost 8 bases, and 9 bases lay in between. The CDR3 nucleotides are TGTGCCAGCAGCCAACGGCTATTGGGGGAGCTGTTTTTT. Protein product: CASSQRLLGELFF.

V is TRBV29-1 and J is TRBJ2-1; 10 nucleotides align to TRBD2. The CDR3 loop spans 17 amino acids. With V trimmed by 4 bases and J by 1 base, 10 bases remained unmatched. Germline CDR1 and CDR2: SQVTM and ANQGSEA. CDR3 residues: CSVGGLAYEGSYNEQFF. CDR3 sequence (DNA): TGCAGCGTTGGGGGACTAGCGTACGAGGGGTCCTACAATGAGCAGTTCTTC.

V usage is TRBV5-6 and J usage is TRBJ2-7, with 8 bases lining up with TRBD2. The germline V gene encodes CDR1 SGHDT and CDR2 YYEEEE. Germline trimming cut 1 base from V and 12 bases from J; bases unmatched to any gene: 6. CDR3 length: 12 residues. CDR3 protein: CASSLSGGAPYF. The CDR3 bases are TGTGCCAGCAGCTTGTCGGGGGGGGCACCGTACTTC.

The chain has TRBV4-2 and TRBJ1-6, with 9 bases fitting TRBD1. This CDR3 has 17 amino acids. Germline V gene lookup returns CDR1 LGHNA and CDR2 YNFKEQ. Trimming at V came to 3 bases and at J to 0 bases, leaving 3 bases not matched to a gene. This chain's CDR3 is CASSQDRGSSYNSPLHF. The CDR3 nucleotides read TGTGCCAGCAGCCAGGACAGGGGCAGCTCCTATAATTCACCCCTCCACTTT.

The chain joins TRBV11-2 to TRBJ2-3, with 7 bases aligning to TRBD2. The CDR3 extends over 16 amino acids. Germline V lookup: CDR1 SGHAT, CDR2 FQNNGV. Germline trimming cut 1 base from V and 3 bases from J; bases unmatched to any gene: 7. CDR3 sequence reads: CASSLVAGVWTDTQYF. In DNA, the CDR3 is TGTGCCAGCAGCTTAGTGGCGGGGGTGTGGACAGATACGCAGTATTTT. Based on the CDR3 plus reference TRBV11-2 and TRBJ2-3, the full variable domain is EAGVAQSPRYKIIEKRQSVAFWCNPISGHATLYWYQQILGQGPKLLIQFQNNGVVDDSQLPKDRFSAERLKGVDSTLKIQPAKLEDSAVYLCASSLVAGVWTDTQYFGPGTRLTVL.

The chain couples TRBV6-1 to TRBJ1-5; TRBD1 matches at 8 bases. This CDR3 is 14 amino acids long. Per the germline V gene, CDR1 is MNHNS and CDR2 is SASEGT. J gave up 7 bases and V 3 bases, and 5 bases lay outside the gene matches. CDR3 nucleotide sequence: TGTGCCAGCAGTGAGGACAGGGTGAGACAGCCCCAGCATTTT. Residues: CASSEDRVRQPQHF.